This TCR beta chain emerged from a study of T cells expressing NK-cell markers. General study points: The CD3+CD56-NKG2C+ fraction of four donors was likewise dominated by these clonotypes.

The CDR3 contains 14 residues. Germline CDR1 LGHDT, CDR2 YNNKEL (reference sequence). The authors generated TCR beta cDNA through 5'RACE template switching with UMIs. For each CDR3 protein, TCRdb gives one entry from its re-call of the 5' RACE reads, without DNA. The sample's table shows 350,000 to 450,000 distinct CDR3 sequences. In regard to this clonotype: Its cognate antigen is unknown.

Sequencing used blood T cells: a sorted CD56 or NKG2C T cell subset, CD4+ or CD8+ T cells, or bulk PBMC T cells (not recorded which). The receptor was isolated from a man aged 18-69 years in good health. This chain links TRBV3-1 with TRBJ2-2; checking the TCRdb D call of TRBD2 is not possible without DNA. The chain's CDR3 is CASSQAASWGELFF.